Detailed here is one T cell receptor beta chain. The data were produced by immunoSEQ multiplex PCR, yet TCRdb's version contains in-frame clones alone and is incomplete. This table has 80,000 to 100,000 clones, just over 85% appearing once. The V and J ends lost 4 bases and 4 bases, in that order; junction bases with no gene match: 6. The CDR3 covers 15 residues. Germline CDR1 and CDR2: SGHTS and YDEGEE. The sample is drawn from a study of blood T cell repertoires in COVID-19. The Seattle patients joined while their infection was active and were tracked longitudinally afterward. This receptor was identified in a man in his forties or fifties with COVID-19, enrolled during active disease. The sequenced material came from peripheral blood. V usage is TRBV5-8 and J usage is TRBJ2-2; 8 bases agree with TRBD1. The CDR3 nucleotides are TGTGCCAGCAGCCCACAGGGGGTGAGCACCGGGGAGCTGTTTTTT. Translating it yields CASSPQGVSTGELFF.